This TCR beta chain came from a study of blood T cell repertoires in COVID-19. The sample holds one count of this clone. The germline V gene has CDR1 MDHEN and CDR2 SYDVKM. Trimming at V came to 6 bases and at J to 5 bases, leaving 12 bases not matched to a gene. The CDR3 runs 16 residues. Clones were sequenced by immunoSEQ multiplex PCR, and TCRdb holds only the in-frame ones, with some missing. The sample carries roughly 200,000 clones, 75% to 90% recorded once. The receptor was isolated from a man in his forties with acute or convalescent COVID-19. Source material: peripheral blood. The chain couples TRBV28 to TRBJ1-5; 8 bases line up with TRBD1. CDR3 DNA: TGTGCCAGCAGCCCCCATTCTGGGACAGGTCATCAGCCCCAGCATTTT. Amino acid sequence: CASSPHSGTGHQPQHF.